These 20 T cell receptor beta chains originate from one sample sequenced in a study of CD8+CD57+ T cells in acquired aplastic anemia. Genomic DNA acted as the template from which TCR beta VDJ combination and CDR3 sequence profiling were carried out. TCRdb reprocessed the reads with MiXCR, giving one entry per CDR3 protein. Seen here are about 98,000 distinct CDR3 sequences, roughly two thirds observed once, and the top ten hold more than 55%. Sequencing involved patients with CD8+CD57+ cell expansion previously shown by flow cytometry. The sample was sorted CD4+, CD8+, or CD8+CD57+ T cells (not recorded which) from PBMCs. These receptors all stem from a human donor with aplastic anemia.

This clonotype was observed a few times. The V and J genes are TRBV12-3 or TRBV12-4 and TRBJ2-1; D is unclear. V gave up 7 bases and J gave up 4 bases, with 2 bases separating them. The CDR3 consists of 10 residues. The CDR3 region has the DNA TGTGCCAGCAAATACAATGAGCAGTTCTTC. This codes for CASKYNEQFF.

This sequence joins TRBV5-4 and TRBJ1-3; D is undetermined. This CDR3 comprises 14 residues. Germline lookup yields CDR1 SGHNT and CDR2 YYREEE (reference sequence). V was clipped by 2 bases and J by 0 bases, with 6 bases between them. The CDR3 region has the DNA TGTGCCAGCAGCTTACTGGCCTCTGGAAACACCATATATTTT. It yields the protein CASSLLASGNTIYF.

The chain links TRBV11-2 to TRBJ1-6, with 7 bases identical to TRBD1. The germline V gene encodes CDR1 SGHAT and CDR2 FQNNGV. This CDR3 comprises 16 residues. Trimming removed 5 bases from V and 7 bases from J; junction bases left unmatched: 11. The CDR3 region is CASSTKTGWANSPLHF. The CDR3 DNA reads as TGTGCCAGCAGCACTAAGACAGGGTGGGCAAATTCACCCCTCCACTTT.

This clonotype was counted once. This chain uses TRBV12-3 or TRBV12-4 with TRBJ1-6, with a weak D call TRBD1 (5 bases). V was trimmed by 6 bases and J by 8 bases, leaving 8 bases between them. This CDR3 region has 12 residues. The CDR3 DNA sequence: TGTGCCAGCAGGGTCAGGGATTCACCCCTCCACTTT. Translating gives CASRVRDSPLHF.

A remark on this clonotype: Its ends do not fully match the called genes, so a read error is possible. This sequence joins TRBV5-1 and TRBJ2-1; TRBD2 agrees at 9 bases. CDR1 and CDR2 from the germline V gene are SGHRS and YFSETQ. This CDR3 has 17 amino acids. The CDR3 coding sequence is TGCGCCAGCAGCTTGGAAGTAGCGGGAGCTTTCTACAATGAGCAGCTCTTC. It translates to CASSLEVAGAFYNEQLF.

The V call is TRBV20-1, the J call TRBJ2-7, with D uncertain. V shed 1 base and J shed 2 bases, with 12 bases lying between them. Germline CDR1 is DFQATT and CDR2 is SNEGSKA (reference sequence). This CDR3 has 14 residues. In DNA form, the CDR3 reads TGCAGTGCTAGAGTCACCCTTGGGGCCTACGAGCAGTACTTC. This codes for CSARVTLGAYEQYF.

This clonotype showed up many times. In nucleotides, the CDR3 is TGCGCCAGCAAGACCGGGAACACTGAAGCTTTCTTT. This gives the protein CASKTGNTEAFF. The chain has TRBV4-1 and TRBJ1-1; D not resolved. Per germline, CDR1 MGHRA and CDR2 YSYEKL. Trimming took off 7 bases at V and 1 base at J, with 7 bases between the two ends. The CDR3 is 12 residues long.

This clonotype was observed a single time. The V call is TRBV11-1, the J call TRBJ2-1; no clear D gene. Germline loops: CDR1 SGHAT, CDR2 FQDESV (reference sequence). Between the trimmed V and J ends, which lost 7 bases and 0 bases, there was a span of 13 bases. The CDR3 is 15 amino acids. The CDR3 DNA reads TGTGCCAGCACCTCCCGACCTAGCTCCTACAATGAGCAGTTCTTC. Translation: CASTSRPSSYNEQFF.

The chain links TRBV20-1 to TRBJ2-3, with TRBD2 identical over 9 bases. Germline trimming cut 0 bases from V and 6 bases from J; bases unmatched to any gene: 4. CDR3 length: 14 amino acids. Germline values: CDR1 DFQATT, CDR2 SNEGSKA (reference sequence). The CDR3 protein is CSARDLREGDTQYF. DNA of the CDR3: TGCAGTGCTAGAGATTTGCGGGAGGGGGATACGCAGTATTTT.

This chain uses TRBV19 with TRBJ1-2, with 10 bases fitting TRBD1. The junction had 7 bases not matched to a gene; V was cut back by 6 bases and J by 3 bases. The CDR3 length is 15 residues. CDR1 LNHDA and CDR2 SQIVND come from the germline V gene (reference sequence). The CDR3 here is CASSSGQGGDYGYTF. DNA for the CDR3: TGTGCCAGTAGCTCAGGACAGGGGGGAGACTATGGCTACACCTTC.

Turning to this clonotype: One end of the junction fails to match germline, which may point to a read error. This chain uses TRBV24-1 with TRBJ2-1; TRBD2 matches at 8 bases. The germline gives CDR1 KGHDR, CDR2 SFDVKD. The CDR3 covers 17 residues. The CDR3 protein is CATSEVLSGGSKNEQFF. CDR3 bases: TGTGCTACCAGCGAGGTCCTTTCGGGGGGGAGTAAAAATGAGCAGTTCTTC.

The chain carries TRBV10-3 and TRBJ2-3; a weak D match, TRBD2 (5 bases). V shed 9 bases and J shed 0 bases, with 13 bases lying between them. This CDR3 comprises 14 residues. CDR1 is ENHRY, CDR2 SYGVKD, per germline. CDR3 in amino acids: CAIRGAASTDTQYF. Here the CDR3 DNA reads TGTGCCATTCGGGGAGCGGCTAGCACAGATACGCAGTATTTT.

This chain uses TRBV11-2 with TRBJ2-3; 7 nucleotides align to TRBD2. CDR1 SGHAT and CDR2 FQNNGV come from the germline V gene. V trimming: 3 bases; J trimming: 2 bases; junction bases outside the gene matches: 5. The CDR3 spans 15 residues. The CDR3 coding sequence is TGTGCCAGCAGCTTTCCGCGGGAGCCCACAGATACGCAGTATTTT. Translating gives CASSFPREPTDTQYF.

This clonotype was recorded many times. The CDR3 DNA reads as TGTGCCAGCAGGGGACGGTCGAACACTGAAGCTTTCTTT. Protein sequence: CASRGRSNTEAFF. This chain joins TRBV2 and TRBJ1-1, with D perhaps matching TRBD1 (5 bases). CDR3 size: 13 residues. From germline, CDR1 is SNHLY and CDR2 FYNNEI. The V end was cut by 6 bases, the J end by 1 base, with 9 bases between.

A few counts support this clonotype. The chain carries TRBV24-1 and TRBJ2-3, with D maybe TRBD1 (5 bases). CDR3 length equals 13 residues. V dropped 8 bases and J dropped 2 bases, with 10 bases sitting between them. Germline V gives CDR1 KGHDR, CDR2 SFDVKD. The CDR3 sequence is CATKDRNTDTQYF. In DNA, the CDR3 is TGTGCCACCAAAGACAGAAACACAGATACGCAGTATTTT.

This chain links TRBV7-9 with TRBJ1-1, with D possibly matching TRBD1 (6 bases). CDR1 is SEHNR, CDR2 FQNEAQ, per germline (reference sequence). The V and J ends lost 5 bases and 5 bases respectively, with 9 bases between them. This CDR3 is 12 amino acids long. CDR3 protein: CASSPGTTEAFF. For the CDR3, the DNA is TGTGCCAGCAGCCCCGGGACAACTGAAGCTTTCTTT.

The chain uses TRBV29-1 and TRBJ2-7; D possibly corresponds to TRBD2 (5 bases). Between the trimmed V and J ends, which lost 4 bases and 5 bases, there was a span of 9 bases. The CDR3 covers 11 residues. Germline values: CDR1 SQVTM, CDR2 ANQGSEA. CDR3 region: CSVGWEHEQYF. DNA of the CDR3: TGCAGCGTTGGGTGGGAGCACGAGCAGTACTTC.

V and J are TRBV5-1 and TRBJ2-3; 8 nucleotides line up with TRBD1. The CDR3 loop spans 14 amino acids. Germline CDR1 is SGHRS and CDR2 is YFSETQ. Trimming cost V 2 bases and J 4 bases; bases outside gene matches: 3. The CDR3 DNA is TGCGCCAGCAGCTTTGGACAGGGTGCAGATACGCAGTATTTT. It codes for CASSFGQGADTQYF.

The V and J genes are TRBV10-1 and TRBJ1-6, with D maybe TRBD1 (5 bases). V dropped 2 bases and J dropped 7 bases, with 9 bases sitting between them. This CDR3 has 14 amino acids. Germline V gene sequence: CDR1 WNHNN, CDR2 SYGVQD (reference sequence). CDR3 sequence reads: CASSEHRKNSPLHF. CDR3 coding DNA: TGCGCCAGCAGTGAGCACAGGAAGAATTCACCCCTCCACTTT.

The V and J genes are TRBV19 and TRBJ2-1; 9 bases are a match to TRBD2. The CDR3 covers 14 residues. CDR1 is LNHDA and CDR2 is SQIVND in the germline V gene (reference sequence). Germline trimming cut 2 bases from V and 4 bases from J; bases unmatched to any gene: 0. The CDR3 loop is CASSITSGYNEQFF. CDR3 in DNA: TGTGCCAGTAGTATAACTAGCGGGTACAATGAGCAGTTCTTC.